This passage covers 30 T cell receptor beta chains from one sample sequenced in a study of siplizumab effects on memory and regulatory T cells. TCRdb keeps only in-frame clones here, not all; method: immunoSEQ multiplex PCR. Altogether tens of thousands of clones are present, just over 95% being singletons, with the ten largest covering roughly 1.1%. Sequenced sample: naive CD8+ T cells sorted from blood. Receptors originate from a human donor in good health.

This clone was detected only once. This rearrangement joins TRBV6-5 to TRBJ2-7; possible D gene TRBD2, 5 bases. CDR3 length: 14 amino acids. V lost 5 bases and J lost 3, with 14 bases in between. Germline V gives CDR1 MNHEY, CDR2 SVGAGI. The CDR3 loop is CASSQSLAGYEQYF. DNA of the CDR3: TGTGCCAGCAGTCAAAGTCTAGCTGGCTACGAGCAGTACTTC.

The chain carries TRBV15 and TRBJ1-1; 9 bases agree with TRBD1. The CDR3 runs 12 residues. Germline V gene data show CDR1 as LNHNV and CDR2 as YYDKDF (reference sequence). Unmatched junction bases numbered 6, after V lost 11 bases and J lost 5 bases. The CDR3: CAPRTGETEAFF. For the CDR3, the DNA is TGTGCCCCGAGGACAGGGGAGACTGAAGCTTTCTTT.

CDR3 coding DNA: TGTGCCAGCAGCAGTAGCGGGAGGATCCACGAGCAGTACTTC. It translates to CASSSSGRIHEQYF. This rearrangement joins TRBV7-8 to TRBJ2-7; 10 bases align to TRBD2. Germline lookup yields CDR1 SGHVS and CDR2 FQNEAQ. There are 14 residues in the CDR3. V dropped 5 bases and J dropped 5; count of bases not matched to a gene: 6.

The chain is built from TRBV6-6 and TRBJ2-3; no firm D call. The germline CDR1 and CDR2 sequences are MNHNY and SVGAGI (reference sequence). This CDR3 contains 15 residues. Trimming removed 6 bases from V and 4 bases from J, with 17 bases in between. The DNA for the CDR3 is TGTGCCAGCAGCCCCCCGGGTCAGAAGGCAGATACGCAGTATTTT. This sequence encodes CASSPPGQKADTQYF.

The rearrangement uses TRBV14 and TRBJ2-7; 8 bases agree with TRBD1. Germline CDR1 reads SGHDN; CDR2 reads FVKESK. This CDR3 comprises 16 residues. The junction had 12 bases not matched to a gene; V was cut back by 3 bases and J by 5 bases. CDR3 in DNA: TGTGCCAGCAGCCATAGACCCGGGACAGGAGTGGACGAGCAGTACTTC. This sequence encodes CASSHRPGTGVDEQYF.

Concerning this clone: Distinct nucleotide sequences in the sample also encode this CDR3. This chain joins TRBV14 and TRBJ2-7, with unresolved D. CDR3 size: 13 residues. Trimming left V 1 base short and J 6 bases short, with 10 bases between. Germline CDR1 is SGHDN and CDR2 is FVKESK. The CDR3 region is CASSQARVGEQYF. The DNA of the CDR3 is TGTGCCAGCAGCCAAGCTAGGGTCGGCGAGCAGTACTTC.

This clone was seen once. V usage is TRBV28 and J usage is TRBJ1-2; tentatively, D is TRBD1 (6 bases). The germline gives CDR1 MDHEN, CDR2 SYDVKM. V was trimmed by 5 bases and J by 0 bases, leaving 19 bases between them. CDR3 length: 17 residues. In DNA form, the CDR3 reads TGTGCCAGCAGTCCGGATCCGGGACATCTAGCTAACTATGGCTACACCTTC. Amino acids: CASSPDPGHLANYGYTF.

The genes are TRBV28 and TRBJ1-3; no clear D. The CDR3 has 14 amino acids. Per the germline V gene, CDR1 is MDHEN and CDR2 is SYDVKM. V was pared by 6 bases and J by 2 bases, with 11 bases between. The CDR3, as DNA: TGTGCCAGCAGGACCCGGAACCCTGGAAACACCATATATTTT. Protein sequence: CASRTRNPGNTIYF.

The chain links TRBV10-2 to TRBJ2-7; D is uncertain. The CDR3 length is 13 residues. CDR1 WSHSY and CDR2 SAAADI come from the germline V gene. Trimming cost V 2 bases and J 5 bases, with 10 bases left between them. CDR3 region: CASSEDGYHEQYF. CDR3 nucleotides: TGCGCCAGCAGTGAGGATGGTTACCACGAGCAGTACTTC.

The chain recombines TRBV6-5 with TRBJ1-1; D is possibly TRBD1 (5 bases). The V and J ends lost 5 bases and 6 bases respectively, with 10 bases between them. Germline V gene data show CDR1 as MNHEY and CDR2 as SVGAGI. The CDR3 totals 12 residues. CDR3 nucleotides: TGTGCCAGCAGTGGGGGACTAGCTGAAGCTTTCTTT. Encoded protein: CASSGGLAEAFF.

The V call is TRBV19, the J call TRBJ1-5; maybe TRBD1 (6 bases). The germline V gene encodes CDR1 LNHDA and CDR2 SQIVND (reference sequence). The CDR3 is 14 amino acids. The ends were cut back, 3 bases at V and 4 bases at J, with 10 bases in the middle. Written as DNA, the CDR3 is TGTGCCAGTAGTATGTGGGGGCAAAATCAGCCCCAGCATTTT. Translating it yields CASSMWGQNQPQHF.

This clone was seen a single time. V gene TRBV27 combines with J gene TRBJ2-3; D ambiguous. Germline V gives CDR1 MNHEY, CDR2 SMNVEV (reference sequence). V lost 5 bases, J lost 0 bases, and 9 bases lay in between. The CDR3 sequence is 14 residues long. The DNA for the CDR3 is TGTGCCAGCAGTCATTATCCTAGCACAGATACGCAGTATTTT. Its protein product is CASSHYPSTDTQYF.

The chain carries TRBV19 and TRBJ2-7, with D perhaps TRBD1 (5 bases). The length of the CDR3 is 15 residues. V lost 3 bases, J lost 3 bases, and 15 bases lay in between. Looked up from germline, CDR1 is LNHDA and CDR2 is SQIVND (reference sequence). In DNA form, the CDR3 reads TGTGCCAGTAGTATCACCAGGGAATTTATCTACGAGCAGTACTTC. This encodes CASSITREFIYEQYF. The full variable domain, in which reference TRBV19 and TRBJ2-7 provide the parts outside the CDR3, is DGGITQSPKYLFRKEGQNVTLSCEQNLNHDAMYWYRQDPGQGLRLIYYSQIVNDFQKGDIAEGYSVSREKKESFPLTVTSAQKNPTAFYLCASSITREFIYEQYFGPGTRLTVT.

For the CDR3, the DNA is TGCGCCAGCAGCCAAGCCCCCCGAATGAACACTGAAGCTTTCTTT. It codes for CASSQAPRMNTEAFF. The chain joins TRBV4-1 to TRBJ1-1; D gene unclear. V was clipped by 1 base and J by 0 bases, with 9 bases between them. The CDR3 is 15 residues long. Per the germline V gene, CDR1 is MGHRA and CDR2 is YSYEKL.

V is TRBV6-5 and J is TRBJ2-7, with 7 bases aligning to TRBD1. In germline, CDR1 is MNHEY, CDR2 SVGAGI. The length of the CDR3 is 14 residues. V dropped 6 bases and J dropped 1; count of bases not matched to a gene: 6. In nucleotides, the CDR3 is TGTGCCAGCAGCATCGGGACAGTTTCCTACGAGCAGTACTTC. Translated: CASSIGTVSYEQYF.

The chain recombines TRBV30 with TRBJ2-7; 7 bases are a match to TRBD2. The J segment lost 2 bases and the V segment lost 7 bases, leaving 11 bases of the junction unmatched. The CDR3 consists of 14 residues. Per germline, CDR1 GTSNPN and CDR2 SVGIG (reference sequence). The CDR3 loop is CAFCGSPKAYEQYF. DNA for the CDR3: TGTGCCTTTTGCGGGAGCCCCAAGGCCTACGAGCAGTACTTC.

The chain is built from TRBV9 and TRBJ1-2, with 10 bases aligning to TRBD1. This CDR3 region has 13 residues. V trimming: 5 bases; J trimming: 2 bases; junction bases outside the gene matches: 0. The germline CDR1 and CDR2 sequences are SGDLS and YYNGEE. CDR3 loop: CASRGQGNYGYTF. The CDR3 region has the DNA TGTGCCAGCAGGGGACAGGGGAACTATGGCTACACCTTC. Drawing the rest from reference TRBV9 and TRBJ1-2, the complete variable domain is DSGVTQTPKHLITATGQRVTLRCSPRSGDLSVYWYQQSLDQGLQFLIQYYNGEERAKGNILERFSAQQFPDLHSELNLSSLELGDSALYFCASRGQGNYGYTFGSGTRLTVV.

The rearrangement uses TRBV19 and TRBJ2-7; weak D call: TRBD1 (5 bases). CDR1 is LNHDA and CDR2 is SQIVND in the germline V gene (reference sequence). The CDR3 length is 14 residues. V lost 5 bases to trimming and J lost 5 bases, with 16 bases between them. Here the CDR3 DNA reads TGTGCCAGTAGTCCGACACTTGGGGCCCACGAGCAGTACTTC. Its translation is CASSPTLGAHEQYF.

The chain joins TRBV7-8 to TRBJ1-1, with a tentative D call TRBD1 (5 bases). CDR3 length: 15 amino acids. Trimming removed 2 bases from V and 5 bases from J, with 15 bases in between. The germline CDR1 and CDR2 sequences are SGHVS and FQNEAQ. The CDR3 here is CASSLTQDLRTEAFF. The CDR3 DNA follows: TGTGCCAGCAGCTTAACACAGGACCTGCGAACTGAAGCTTTCTTT.

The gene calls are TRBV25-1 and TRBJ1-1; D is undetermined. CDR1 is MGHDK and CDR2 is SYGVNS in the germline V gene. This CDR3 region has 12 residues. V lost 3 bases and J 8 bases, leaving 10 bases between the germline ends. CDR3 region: CASSDRPGEAFF. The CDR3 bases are TGTGCCAGCAGTGACCGTCCTGGGGAAGCTTTCTTT. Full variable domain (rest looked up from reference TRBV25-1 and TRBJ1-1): EADIYQTPRYLVIGTGKKITLECSQTMGHDKMYWYQQDPGMELHLIHYSYGVNSTEKGDLSSESTVSRIRTEHFPLTLESARPSHTSQYLCASSDRPGEAFFGQGTRLTVV.

The CDR3: CASRLAGGYNEQFF. The CDR3 DNA sequence: TGTGCCAGCAGGCTAGCGGGAGGGTACAATGAGCAGTTCTTC. V is TRBV11-2 and J is TRBJ2-1; 12 bases are shared with TRBD2. Trimming at V came to 6 bases and at J to 4 bases, leaving 1 base not matched to a gene. CDR1 and CDR2 (germline): SGHAT, FQNNGV. There are 14 residues in the CDR3. The entire variable domain, with the rest obtained from reference TRBV11-2 and TRBJ2-1, is as follows: EAGVAQSPRYKIIEKRQSVAFWCNPISGHATLYWYQQILGQGPKLLIQFQNNGVVDDSQLPKDRFSAERLKGVDSTLKIQPAKLEDSAVYLCASRLAGGYNEQFFGPGTRLTVL.

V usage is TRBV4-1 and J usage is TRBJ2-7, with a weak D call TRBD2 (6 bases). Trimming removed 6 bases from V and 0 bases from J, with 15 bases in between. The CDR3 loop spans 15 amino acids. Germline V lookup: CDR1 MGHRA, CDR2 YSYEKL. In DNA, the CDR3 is TGCGCCAGCAGGCGCCGGGACTCCGACTCCTACGAGCAGTACTTC. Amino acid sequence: CASRRRDSDSYEQYF.

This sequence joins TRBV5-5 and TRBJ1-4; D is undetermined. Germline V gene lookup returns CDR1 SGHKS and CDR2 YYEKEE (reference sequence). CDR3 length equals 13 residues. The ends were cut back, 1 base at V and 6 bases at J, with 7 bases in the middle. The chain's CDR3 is CASSLIGDEKLFF. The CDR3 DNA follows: TGTGCCAGCAGCTTGATAGGCGATGAAAAACTGTTTTTT.

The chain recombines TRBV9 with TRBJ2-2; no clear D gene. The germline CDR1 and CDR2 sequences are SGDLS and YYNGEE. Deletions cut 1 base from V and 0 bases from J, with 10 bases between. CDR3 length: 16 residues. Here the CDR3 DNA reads TGTGCCAGCAGCGTATGGCCTGACGCGAACACCGGGGAGCTGTTTTTT. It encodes CASSVWPDANTGELFF.

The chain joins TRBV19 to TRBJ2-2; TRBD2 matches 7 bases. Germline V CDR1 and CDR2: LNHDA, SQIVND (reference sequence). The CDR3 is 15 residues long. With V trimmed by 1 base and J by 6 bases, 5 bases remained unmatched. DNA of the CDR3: TGTGCCAGTAGTATAGTCGCGGGAGAATCCGGGGAGCTGTTTTTT. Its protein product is CASSIVAGESGELFF.

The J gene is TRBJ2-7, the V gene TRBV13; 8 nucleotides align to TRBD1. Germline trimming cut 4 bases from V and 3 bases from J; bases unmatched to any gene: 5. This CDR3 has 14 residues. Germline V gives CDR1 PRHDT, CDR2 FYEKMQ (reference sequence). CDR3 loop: CASSSGQGNYEQYF. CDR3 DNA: TGTGCCAGCAGCTCAGGACAGGGCAACTACGAGCAGTACTTC.

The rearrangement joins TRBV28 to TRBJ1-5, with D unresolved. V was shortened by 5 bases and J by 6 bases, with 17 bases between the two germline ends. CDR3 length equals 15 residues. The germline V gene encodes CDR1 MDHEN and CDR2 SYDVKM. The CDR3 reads CASSVGPGVGQPQHF. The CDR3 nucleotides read TGTGCCAGCAGTGTAGGTCCAGGTGTCGGTCAGCCCCAGCATTTT. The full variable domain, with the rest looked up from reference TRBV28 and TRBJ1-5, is DVKVTQSSRYLVKRTGEKVFLECVQDMDHENMFWYRQDPGLGLRLIYFSYDVKMKEKGDIPEGYSVSREKKERFSLILESASTNQTSMYLCASSVGPGVGQPQHFGDGTRLSIL.

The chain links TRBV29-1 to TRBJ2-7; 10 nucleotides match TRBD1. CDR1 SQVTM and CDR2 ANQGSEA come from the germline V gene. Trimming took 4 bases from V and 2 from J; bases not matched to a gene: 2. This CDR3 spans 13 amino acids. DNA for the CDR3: TGCAGCGTTGGGGGACAGGGGACCTACGAGCAGTACTTC. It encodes CSVGGQGTYEQYF.

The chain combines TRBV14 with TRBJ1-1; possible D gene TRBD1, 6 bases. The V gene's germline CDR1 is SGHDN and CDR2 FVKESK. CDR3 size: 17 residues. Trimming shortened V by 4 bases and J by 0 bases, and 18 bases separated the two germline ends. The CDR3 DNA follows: TGTGCCAGCAGCCGTCCCGAGGGGGTGGGGATGAACACTGAAGCTTTCTTT. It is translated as CASSRPEGVGMNTEAFF. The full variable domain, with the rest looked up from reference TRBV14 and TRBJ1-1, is EAGVTQFPSHSVIEKGQTVTLRCDPISGHDNLYWYRRVMGKEIKFLLHFVKESKQDESGMPNNRFLAERTGGTYSTLKVQPAELEDSGVYFCASSRPEGVGMNTEAFFGQGTRLTVV.

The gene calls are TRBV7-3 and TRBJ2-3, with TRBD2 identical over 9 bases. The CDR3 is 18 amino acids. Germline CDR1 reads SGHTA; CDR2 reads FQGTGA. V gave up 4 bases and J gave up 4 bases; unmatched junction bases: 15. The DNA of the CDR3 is TGTGCCAGCAGCTCCTCTGGGTTGTTAGCGGGAGATGCAGATACGCAGTATTTT. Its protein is CASSSSGLLAGDADTQYF.